This T cell receptor (beta chain) was found in a study of beta chain features in type 1 diabetes. Study as a whole: Nearly 110,000,000 sorted cells were examined across all samples.

This clone has only a few counts. Its antigen is unidentified. The investigators reverse transcribed all of the isolated RNA, so they sequenced expressed TCRB transcripts. Assay used: immunoSEQ multiplex PCR; TCRdb lists only in-frame clones, some missing. This table has under 300,000 clones, approximately 15% appearing once. Study conclusions and caveats: Possibly, sequencing cDNA over-represented cells that had high TCR expression levels. Among patients with Type 1 diabetes, TCRB CDR3s were moderately but significantly shorter in every one of the four CD4+ subsets.

The sequenced material came from naive CD4+ T cells from blood. The clonotype was recovered from a man younger than 40 with type 1 diabetes.

CDR3 DNA sequence: TGTGCCAGCCATACAGGGGTCCATCAGCCCCAGCATTTT. Residues: CASHTGVHQPQHF. The rearrangement joins TRBV6-1 to TRBJ1-5; 7 nucleotides line up with TRBD1. The germline V gene has CDR1 MNHNS and CDR2 SASEGT. The CDR3 contains 13 residues. V lost 8 bases, J lost 5 bases, and 6 bases stayed unmatched.